One and the same sample provided the 20 T cell receptor beta chains below, sequenced in a study of blood T cell repertoires in COVID-19. The repertoire was sequenced with immunoSEQ multiplex PCR; TCRdb's copy has only in-frame clones and lacks some. This table holds tens of thousands of clones, 75% to 95% found once. The sequencing sample was made of peripheral blood. These receptors were taken from a man aged 40-55 years with acute or convalescent COVID-19.

This clone was counted once. The rearrangement joins TRBV24-1 to TRBJ2-3, with D hard to call. The CDR3 has 15 residues. V gave up 4 bases and J gave up 7 bases, with 17 bases separating them. Germline V lookup: CDR1 KGHDR, CDR2 SFDVKD. The CDR3 DNA is TGTGCCACCAGTGACCCGGTGGCTAGTCTTAATACGCAGTATTTT. It encodes CATSDPVASLNTQYF.

This CDR3 reads CAWRLLVNTEAFF. DNA for the CDR3: TGTGCCTGGAGACTCTTAGTGAACACTGAAGCTTTCTTT. This chain links TRBV30 with TRBJ1-1; no reliable D call. The CDR3 covers 13 residues. V lost 3 bases to trimming and J lost 0 bases, with 8 bases between them. In germline, CDR1 is GTSNPN, CDR2 SVGIG (reference sequence).

The chain employs TRBV6-5 and TRBJ2-5, with 9 bases aligning to TRBD1. V gave up 5 bases and J gave up 5 bases; unmatched junction bases: 9. Germline-derived CDR1 and CDR2 are MNHEY and SVGAGI. The CDR3 has 15 amino acids. CDR3 nucleotides: TGTGCCAGCAGTCTAGGCTGGGACAGGGTGGAGACCCAGTACTTC. Translating gives CASSLGWDRVETQYF.

This chain uses TRBV9 with TRBJ1-2; 9 nucleotides agree with TRBD1. The CDR3 totals 15 residues. V was pared by 2 bases and J by 8 bases, with 10 bases of the junction left unmatched. Germline V lookup: CDR1 SGDLS, CDR2 YYNGEE. In DNA form, the CDR3 reads TGTGCCAGCAGCGTGCTGGAGGACAGGGGAGGAGGCTACACCTTC. It is translated as CASSVLEDRGGGYTF. Combining the CDR3 with reference TRBV9 and TRBJ1-2 gives the whole variable domain DSGVTQTPKHLITATGQRVTLRCSPRSGDLSVYWYQQSLDQGLQFLIQYYNGEERAKGNILERFSAQQFPDLHSELNLSSLELGDSALYFCASSVLEDRGGGYTFGSGTRLTVV.

V gene TRBV19 combines with J gene TRBJ1-2; no definite D call. Germline V gene data show CDR1 as LNHDA and CDR2 as SQIVND (reference sequence). The CDR3 loop spans 16 amino acids. The germline V and J ends were trimmed by 3 bases and 1 base, with 15 bases remaining between them. CDR3 residues: CASSIRSLSINYGYTF. The CDR3 coding sequence is TGTGCCAGTAGTATCCGAAGCCTCTCGATTAACTATGGCTACACCTTC. Combining the CDR3 with reference TRBV19 and TRBJ1-2 gives the whole variable domain DGGITQSPKYLFRKEGQNVTLSCEQNLNHDAMYWYRQDPGQGLRLIYYSQIVNDFQKGDIAEGYSVSREKKESFPLTVTSAQKNPTAFYLCASSIRSLSINYGYTFGSGTRLTVV.

The chain employs TRBV19 and TRBJ1-2, with 7 positions matching TRBD1. Looked up from germline, CDR1 is LNHDA and CDR2 is SQIVND (reference sequence). The CDR3 extends over 15 amino acids. Germline trimming cut 5 bases from V and 4 bases from J; bases unmatched to any gene: 10. This CDR3 is CASSLQGGAGYGYTF. DNA of the CDR3: TGTGCCAGTAGTCTCCAAGGGGGCGCCGGCTATGGCTACACCTTC.

V usage is TRBV6-2 or TRBV6-3 and J usage is TRBJ1-2; 7 bases are a match to TRBD1. V was pared by 2 bases and J by 6 bases, with 12 bases of the junction left unmatched. Germline CDR1 is MNHEY and CDR2 is SVGEGT. This CDR3 has 16 amino acids. The CDR3 protein is CASSYPPTGMVNGYTF. For the CDR3, the DNA is TGTGCCAGCAGTTACCCGCCGACAGGGATGGTCAATGGCTACACCTTC.

The CDR3 DNA is TGTGCCAGCAGACTTAGCGGGAGTGGTGAGCAGTTCTTC. Translation: CASRLSGSGEQFF. This chain links TRBV27 with TRBJ2-1, with 9 bases matching TRBD2. Germline V gene data show CDR1 as MNHEY and CDR2 as SMNVEV (reference sequence). The CDR3 length is 13 residues. The junction had 6 bases not matched to a gene; V was cut back by 6 bases and J by 9 bases.

V usage is TRBV5-1 and J usage is TRBJ1-1; D is perhaps TRBD1 (6 bases). Germline V CDR1 and CDR2: SGHRS, YFSETQ. The CDR3 has 15 residues. Trimming stripped 0 bases from V and 5 bases from J, with 14 bases between. CDR3 nucleotide sequence: TGCGCCAGCAGCTTGGTGTCGGGGGGCGGGACTGAAGCTTTCTTT. Protein sequence: CASSLVSGGGTEAFF. The variable domain in full, with the rest retrieved from reference TRBV5-1 and TRBJ1-1, is KAGVTQTPRYLIKTRGQQVTLSCSPISGHRSVSWYQQTPGQGLQFLFEYFSETQRNKGNFPGRFSGRQFSNSRSEMNVSTLELGDSALYLCASSLVSGGGTEAFFGQGTRLTVV.

The V call is TRBV30, the J call TRBJ1-2, with D possibly being TRBD1 (6 bases). CDR1 GTSNPN and CDR2 SVGIG come from the germline V gene (reference sequence). V was pared by 5 bases and J by 7 bases, with 14 bases between. This CDR3 comprises 12 residues. CDR3 in amino acids: CAWDMGAIGYTF. CDR3 in DNA: TGTGCCTGGGACATGGGGGCTATTGGCTACACCTTC.

The chain joins TRBV5-1 to TRBJ1-6, with D possibly matching TRBD1 (6 bases). V was cut by 5 bases and J by 7 bases, with 13 bases left in between. The CDR3 length is 14 residues. Germline CDR1 SGHRS, CDR2 YFSETQ. The CDR3 is CASRSDRLNSPLHF. For the CDR3, the DNA is TGCGCCAGCAGATCCGACAGGTTAAATTCACCCCTCCACTTT. Drawing the rest from reference TRBV5-1 and TRBJ1-6, the complete variable domain is KAGVTQTPRYLIKTRGQQVTLSCSPISGHRSVSWYQQTPGQGLQFLFEYFSETQRNKGNFPGRFSGRQFSNSRSEMNVSTLELGDSALYLCASRSDRLNSPLHFGNGTRLTVT.

The chain combines TRBV7-9 with TRBJ2-7; TRBD1 matches at 11 bases. V lost 5 bases, J lost 6 bases, and 6 bases stayed unmatched. The CDR3 is 14 residues long. In germline, CDR1 is SEHNR, CDR2 FQNEAQ (reference sequence). In DNA, the CDR3 is TGTGCCAGCAGCCTCCCGGACAGGGGGCGCGAGCAGTACTTC. Protein: CASSLPDRGREQYF.

This clone qualifies as medium-sized. The gene calls are TRBV19 and TRBJ1-2; a possible D gene is TRBD1 (5 bases). The CDR3 is 14 residues long. The V gene lost 7 bases and the J gene lost 1 base, with 13 bases spanning the gap. Germline assignment: CDR1 LNHDA and CDR2 SQIVND (reference sequence). In DNA, the CDR3 is TGTGCCAGTACCCAGACGGGGGATAACTATGGCTACACCTTC. Protein product: CASTQTGDNYGYTF.

J is TRBJ1-4 and V is TRBV16; perhaps TRBD1 as D (6 bases). CDR3 length equals 19 residues. Germline assignment: CDR1 KGHSY and CDR2 FQNENV. V was shortened by 4 bases and J by 0 bases, with 21 bases between the two germline ends. The CDR3 spells CASSLGDTPGRSTNEKLFF. CDR3 bases: TGTGCCAGCAGCCTTGGGGACACCCCTGGGCGTTCAACTAATGAAAAACTGTTTTTT.

V is TRBV27 and J is TRBJ1-2; possibly TRBD1 for D (5 bases). Trimming stripped 5 bases from V and 2 bases from J, with 12 bases between. Germline CDR1 MNHEY, CDR2 SMNVEV (reference sequence). This CDR3 has 14 amino acids. Here the CDR3 DNA reads TGTGCCAGCAGTCCACAGACAGAGAACTATGGCTACACCTTC. Encoded protein: CASSPQTENYGYTF.

This clone was seen only once. The chain uses TRBV5-1 and TRBJ2-3; tentative D call: TRBD1 (6 bases). The CDR3 runs to 14 residues. Germline assignment: CDR1 SGHRS and CDR2 YFSETQ. Trimming removed 4 bases at V and 1 base at J, with 10 bases between. The CDR3 is CASSVGQRTDTQYF. Here the CDR3 DNA reads TGCGCCAGCAGCGTAGGACAGCGCACAGATACGCAGTATTTT.

The V gene is TRBV29-1, the J gene TRBJ2-1; the match to TRBD2 covers 9 bases. The CDR3 is 14 amino acids. V lost 7 bases, J lost 0 bases, and 4 bases stayed unmatched. The V gene's germline CDR1 is SQVTM and CDR2 ANQGSEA. CDR3 region: CSGYSGSSYNEQFF. The CDR3 region has the DNA TGCAGCGGGTATAGCGGGAGCTCCTACAATGAGCAGTTCTTC.

This clone was observed a handful of times. The chain recombines TRBV5-4 with TRBJ1-2, with D unresolved. With 0 bases removed from V and 8 bases from J, the gap between germline ends came to 14 bases. CDR1 is SGHNT, CDR2 YYREEE, per germline (reference sequence). This CDR3 region has 14 residues. The CDR3 sequence: CASSLGPGSEGYTF. The CDR3 bases are TGTGCCAGCAGCTTGGGTCCGGGTTCGGAAGGCTACACCTTC.

The chain recombines TRBV24-1 with TRBJ2-7; TRBD1 agrees at 7 bases. V lost 0 bases, J lost 4 bases, and 5 bases stayed unmatched. Germline values: CDR1 KGHDR, CDR2 SFDVKD. This CDR3 has 15 residues. The CDR3 is CATSDLRQGVYEQYF. The CDR3 DNA reads TGTGCCACCAGTGATTTGCGGCAGGGGGTATACGAGCAGTACTTC.

The chain carries TRBV21-1 and TRBJ2-1; the D call of TRBD1 is as the table states it, not checked on the DNA. TRBV21-1 is designated a pseudogene. This CDR3 spans 17 amino acids. CDR3 nucleotide sequence: TGTGCCAGCAGCGTTTCTACACCCGGGACAGGGGGATATGAGCAGTTCTTC. Its protein product is CASSVSTPGTGGYEQFF.